This record covers a single TCR beta chain. Its antigen target is currently unknown. No base quality information exists; no much larger clone differs at one position. The CDR3 has 14 amino acids, counting the end cysteine and phenylalanine. CDR3 DNA only is kept here, 42 bases in frame from base 1. Trimming at the junction amounts to 4 bases on V and 1 base on J, and the germline ends lie 10 bases apart. From the germline V gene, CDR1 is MGHRA and CDR2 is YSYEKL. These data come from a study of T cell changes during pregnancy in multiple sclerosis (dated by TCRdb to about 2019). As for the study more broadly: In women with multiple sclerosis, the researchers looked at how the T cell repertoire shifted as pregnancy progressed.

Library preparation used the immunoSEQ multiplex PCR assay. TCRdb took this table from immuneACCESS and kept in-frame rearrangements with V and J called. Such tables lack part of the clones; where checked against another copy, unresolved V genes explain under half of the gap, and the rest is unexplained. Counted in this sample were 69,000 or so clones; 85% to 95% of them appeared once. Together, the top ten hold about 2.5% of the sample. Source: peripheral blood, taken before pregnancy. The sequence derives from a female donor with multiple sclerosis, enrolled in a pregnancy study. The chain is made from TRBV4-1 and TRBJ2-5; TRBD2 is a possible D gene, resting on 6 matching bases. The CDR3: CASSPGTLQETQYF. The bases read TGCGCCAGCAGCCCAGGGACTCTCCAAGAGACCCAGTACTTC.